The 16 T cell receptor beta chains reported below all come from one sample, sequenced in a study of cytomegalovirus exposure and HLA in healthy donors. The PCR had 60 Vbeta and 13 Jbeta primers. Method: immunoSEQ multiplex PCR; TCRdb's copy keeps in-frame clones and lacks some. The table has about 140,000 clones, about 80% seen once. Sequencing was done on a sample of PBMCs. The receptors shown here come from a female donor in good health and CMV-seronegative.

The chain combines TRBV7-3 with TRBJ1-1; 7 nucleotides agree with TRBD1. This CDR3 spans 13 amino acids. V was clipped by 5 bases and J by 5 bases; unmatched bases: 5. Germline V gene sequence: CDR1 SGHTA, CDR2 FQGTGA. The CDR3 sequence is CASSEQQGTEAFF. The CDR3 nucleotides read TGTGCCAGCAGCGAACAACAGGGGACTGAAGCTTTCTTT.

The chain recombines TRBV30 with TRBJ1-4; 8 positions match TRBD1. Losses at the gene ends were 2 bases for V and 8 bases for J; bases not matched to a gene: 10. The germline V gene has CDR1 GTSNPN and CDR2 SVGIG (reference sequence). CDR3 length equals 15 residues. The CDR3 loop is CAWSRSRGPVEKLFF. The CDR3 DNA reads TGTGCCTGGAGTCGCTCCAGGGGGCCGGTAGAAAAACTGTTTTTT.

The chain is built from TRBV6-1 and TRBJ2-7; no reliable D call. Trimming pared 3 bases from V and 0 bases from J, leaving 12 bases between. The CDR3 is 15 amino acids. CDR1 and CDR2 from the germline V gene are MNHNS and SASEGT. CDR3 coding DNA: TGTGCCAGCAGTGACCGACACGAGAGCTCCTACGAGCAGTACTTC. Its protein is CASSDRHESSYEQYF.

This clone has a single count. CDR3 nucleotides: TGTGCCAGCAGTTTTTTGCAGGGGGTGGGTTATGGCTACACCTTC. It specifies CASSFLQGVGYGYTF. This sequence joins TRBV28 and TRBJ1-2, with 7 bases that match TRBD1. The CDR3 is 15 residues long. Trimming at V came to 3 bases and at J to 5 bases, leaving 9 bases not matched to a gene. Per the germline V gene, CDR1 is MDHEN and CDR2 is SYDVKM.

CDR3 loop: CASSIARSGYDTGELFF. The CDR3 DNA follows: TGTGCCAGCAGCATAGCAAGATCCGGGTATGACACCGGGGAGCTGTTTTTT. The rearrangement uses TRBV21-1 and TRBJ2-2; the D call in the table, TRBD2, was not verified against the DNA. TRBV21-1 is designated a pseudogene. This CDR3 is 17 amino acids long.

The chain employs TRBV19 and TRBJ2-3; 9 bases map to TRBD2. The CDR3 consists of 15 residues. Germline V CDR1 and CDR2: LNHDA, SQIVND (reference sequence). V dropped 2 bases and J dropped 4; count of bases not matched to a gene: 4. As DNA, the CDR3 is TGTGCCAGTAGTATAACTAGCGGGCGACCAGATACGCAGTATTTT. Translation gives CASSITSGRPDTQYF.

CDR3 residues: CASSERASGRAAPFF. The CDR3 DNA sequence: TGTGCCAGCAGTGAGAGGGCTAGCGGGAGGGCCGCGCCGTTCTTC. This rearrangement joins TRBV2 to TRBJ2-1, with 12 bases lining up with TRBD2. The CDR3 is 15 amino acids. Germline assignment: CDR1 SNHLY and CDR2 FYNNEI. After removal of 3 bases from V and 15 bases from J, the junction contained 12 bases not matched to a gene.

The CDR3 DNA reads TGTGCCAGCAGCCTTGACTCAGGGCGTCAGCCCCAGCATTTT. Translating gives CASSLDSGRQPQHF. The rearrangement links TRBV28 to TRBJ1-5, with D possibly TRBD1 on 5 matching bases. This CDR3 comprises 14 residues. Germline V gene sequence: CDR1 MDHEN, CDR2 SYDVKM. V was pared by 6 bases and J by 6 bases, with 15 bases between.

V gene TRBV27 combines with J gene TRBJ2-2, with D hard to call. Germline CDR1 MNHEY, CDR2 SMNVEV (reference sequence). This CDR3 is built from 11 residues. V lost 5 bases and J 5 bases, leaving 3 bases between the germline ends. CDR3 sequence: CASSRTGELFF. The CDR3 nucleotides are TGTGCCAGCAGTCGGACCGGGGAGCTGTTTTTT.

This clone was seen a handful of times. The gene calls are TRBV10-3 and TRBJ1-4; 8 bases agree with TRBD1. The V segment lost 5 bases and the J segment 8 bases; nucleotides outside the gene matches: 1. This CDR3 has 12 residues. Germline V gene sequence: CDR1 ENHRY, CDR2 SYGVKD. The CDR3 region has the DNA TGTGCCATCAGTCGGGACAGGGAAAAACTGTTTTTT. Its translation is CAISRDREKLFF.

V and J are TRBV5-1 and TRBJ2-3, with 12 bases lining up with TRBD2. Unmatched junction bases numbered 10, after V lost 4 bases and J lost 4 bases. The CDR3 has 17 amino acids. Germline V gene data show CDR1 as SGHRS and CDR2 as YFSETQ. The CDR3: CASSVYLAGGPSDTQYF. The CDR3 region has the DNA TGCGCCAGCAGCGTTTACCTAGCGGGGGGGCCCTCAGATACGCAGTATTTT.

For the CDR3, the DNA is TGTGCCAGCAGCTTAGGGCTGACTAGCGGAGGCCAAGAGACCCAGTACTTC. Translating gives CASSLGLTSGGQETQYF. This chain links TRBV11-2 with TRBJ2-5; 9 nucleotides line up with TRBD2. The V gene's germline CDR1 is SGHAT and CDR2 FQNNGV. With 1 base clipped from V and 1 base from J, the junction kept 7 bases outside the gene matches. The length of the CDR3 is 17 residues.

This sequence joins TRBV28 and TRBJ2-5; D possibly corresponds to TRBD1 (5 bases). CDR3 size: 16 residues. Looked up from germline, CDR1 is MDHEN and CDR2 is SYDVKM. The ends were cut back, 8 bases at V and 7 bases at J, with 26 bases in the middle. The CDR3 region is CASQRTGEEKRRTQYF. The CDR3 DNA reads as TGTGCCAGCCAGCGAACAGGCGAAGAGAAGAGACGGACCCAGTACTTC. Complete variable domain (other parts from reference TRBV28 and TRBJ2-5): DVKVTQSSRYLVKRTGEKVFLECVQDMDHENMFWYRQDPGLGLRLIYFSYDVKMKEKGDIPEGYSVSREKKERFSLILESASTNQTSMYLCASQRTGEEKRRTQYFGPGTRLLVL.

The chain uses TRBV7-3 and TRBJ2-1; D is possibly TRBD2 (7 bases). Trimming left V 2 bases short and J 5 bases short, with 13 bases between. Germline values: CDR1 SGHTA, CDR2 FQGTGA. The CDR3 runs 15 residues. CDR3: CASSLLGGPDNEQFF. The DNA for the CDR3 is TGTGCCAGCAGCTTATTGGGGGGGCCAGACAATGAGCAGTTCTTC.

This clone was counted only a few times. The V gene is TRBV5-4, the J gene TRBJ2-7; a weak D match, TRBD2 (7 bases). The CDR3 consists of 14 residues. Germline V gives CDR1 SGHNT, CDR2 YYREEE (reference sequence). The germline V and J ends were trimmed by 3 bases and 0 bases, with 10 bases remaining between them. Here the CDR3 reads CASSWGGGSYEQYF. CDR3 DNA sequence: TGTGCCAGCAGCTGGGGAGGGGGCTCCTACGAGCAGTACTTC.

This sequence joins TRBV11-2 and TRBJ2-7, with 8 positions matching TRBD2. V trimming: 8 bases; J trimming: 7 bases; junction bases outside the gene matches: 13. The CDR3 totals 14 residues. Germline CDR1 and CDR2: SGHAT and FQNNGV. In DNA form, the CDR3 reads TGTGCCAGCTCTCCCACTAGCGGTGGTTGGGAGCAGTACTTC. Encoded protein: CASSPTSGGWEQYF. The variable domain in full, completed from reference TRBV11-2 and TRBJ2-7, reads EAGVAQSPRYKIIEKRQSVAFWCNPISGHATLYWYQQILGQGPKLLIQFQNNGVVDDSQLPKDRFSAERLKGVDSTLKIQPAKLEDSAVYLCASSPTSGGWEQYFGPGTRLTVT.